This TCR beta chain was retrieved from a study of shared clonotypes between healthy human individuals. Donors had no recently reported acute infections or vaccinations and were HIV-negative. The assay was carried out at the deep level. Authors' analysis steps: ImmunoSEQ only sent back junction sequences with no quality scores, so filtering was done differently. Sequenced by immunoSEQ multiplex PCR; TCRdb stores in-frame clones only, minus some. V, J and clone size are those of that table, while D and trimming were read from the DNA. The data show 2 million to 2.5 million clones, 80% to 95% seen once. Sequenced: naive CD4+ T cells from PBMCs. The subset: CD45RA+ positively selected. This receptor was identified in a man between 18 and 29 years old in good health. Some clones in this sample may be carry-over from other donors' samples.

The CDR3: CASSLRYGAGAYEQYF. DNA for the CDR3: TGCGCCAGCAGCTTGAGGTATGGGGCTGGGGCCTACGAGCAGTACTTC. The chain recombines TRBV5-1 with TRBJ2-7; perhaps TRBD1 as D (5 bases). Looked up from germline, CDR1 is SGHRS and CDR2 is YFSETQ. The germline V and J ends were trimmed by 1 base and 2 bases, with 16 bases remaining between them. The CDR3 totals 16 residues. Full variable domain (missing parts from reference TRBV5-1 and TRBJ2-7): KAGVTQTPRYLIKTRGQQVTLSCSPISGHRSVSWYQQTPGQGLQFLFEYFSETQRNKGNFPGRFSGRQFSNSRSEMNVSTLELGDSALYLCASSLRYGAGAYEQYFGPGTRLTVT.